The source of this TCR beta chain is a study of radiation and T cells in renal cell carcinoma. Profiling relied on immunoSEQ multiplex PCR, and the TCRdb table lists in-frame clones only, not all of them. The sample holds some 150,000 clones, 86% seen once. This clone has just a few counts. The time point: blood 4 weeks post-SBRT, at nephrectomy. Treatment described: 15 Gy SBRT to primary tumor, nephrectomy 4 weeks later. Trimming took off 7 bases at V and 4 bases at J, with 14 bases between the two ends. This CDR3 has 13 residues. CDR1 and CDR2 (germline): SQVTM, ANQGSEA. V usage is TRBV29-1 and J usage is TRBJ2-1, with D perhaps TRBD2 (5 bases). The TCR sequence derives from a woman in her forties or fifties with renal cell carcinoma. Here the sequenced sample was blood, taken from a patient whose treatment included radiotherapy and nephrectomy. The CDR3, as DNA: TGCAGCGCCCCAATCGAGGGATACAATGAGCAGTTCTTC. It specifies CSAPIEGYNEQFF.